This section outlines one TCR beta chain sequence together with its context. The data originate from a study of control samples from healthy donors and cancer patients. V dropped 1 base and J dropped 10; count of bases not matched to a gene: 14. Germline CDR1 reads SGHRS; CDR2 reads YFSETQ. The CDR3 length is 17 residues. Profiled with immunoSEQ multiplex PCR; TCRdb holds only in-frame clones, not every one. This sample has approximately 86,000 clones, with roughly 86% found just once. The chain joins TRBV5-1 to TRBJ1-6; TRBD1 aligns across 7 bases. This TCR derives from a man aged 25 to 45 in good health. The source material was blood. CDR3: CASSLIFDREHSSPLHF. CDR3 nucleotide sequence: TGCGCCAGCAGCTTGATCTTCGACAGGGAGCATTCCTCACCCCTCCACTTT.